The table lists the clone carrying this TCR beta chain with a few counts. Only in-frame clones appear in the TCRdb table, and some are missing; sequencing was by immunoSEQ multiplex PCR. The sample holds fewer than 300,000 clones; over 75% are singletons and the top ten take 1.1%. This specimen comes from a study of blood T cell repertoires in COVID-19. The source of this sequence is a woman aged 25 to 39 who had recovered from COVID-19. The sequenced sample was PBMCs or T cells enriched from blood (not recorded which).

The CDR3 protein is CASSLDLNNEQFF. The CDR3 DNA is TGTGCCAGCAGCCTCGACTTAAACAATGAGCAGTTCTTC. The V call is TRBV3-1 (or the pseudogene TRBV3-2), the J call TRBJ2-1; D gene unclear. Germline V lookup: CDR1 LGHDT, CDR2 YNNKEL (reference sequence). This CDR3 has 13 amino acids. The ends were cut back, 4 bases at V and 5 bases at J, with 9 bases in the middle.